The 26 T cell receptor beta chains reported below all come from one sample, sequenced in a study of blood T cell repertoires in COVID-19. Some clones are missing from TCRdb's copy, which holds only in-frame ones; the method was immunoSEQ multiplex PCR. The top ten hold 0.78% of the sample, which has nearly 200,000 clones, roughly nine tenths seen once. Input material: peripheral blood. The source is a woman between 65 and 79 years old with acute or convalescent COVID-19.

The V gene is TRBV29-1, the J gene TRBJ2-3, with 8 positions matching TRBD1. After removal of 0 bases from V and 3 bases from J, the junction contained 5 bases not matched to a gene. The CDR3 covers 15 residues. The germline gives CDR1 SQVTM, CDR2 ANQGSEA. CDR3 in DNA: TGCAGCGTTGAAGATCTAGACAGGGGTACAGATACGCAGTATTTT. Protein: CSVEDLDRGTDTQYF.

The V call is TRBV9, the J call TRBJ2-7; D is unclear. Germline V gene sequence: CDR1 SGDLS, CDR2 YYNGEE. The CDR3 has 14 residues. V was pared by 1 base and J by 0 bases, with 8 bases between. CDR3: CASSVSVSSYEQYF. DNA of the CDR3: TGTGCCAGCAGCGTATCGGTAAGCTCCTACGAGCAGTACTTC.

This chain joins TRBV24-1 and TRBJ1-2; 7 nucleotides match TRBD1. Germline CDR1 KGHDR, CDR2 SFDVKD. V lost 2 bases, J lost 6 bases, and 8 bases stayed unmatched. The CDR3 sequence is 15 residues long. CDR3 sequence reads: CATSDSRQGGNGYTF. DNA of the CDR3: TGTGCCACCAGTGATTCCCGACAGGGTGGGAATGGCTACACCTTC.

Here the CDR3 reads CASSYSTNGAGNTIYF. As DNA, the CDR3 is TGTGCCAGCAGTTACTCGACGAATGGGGCCGGAAACACCATATATTTT. The chain has TRBV6-6 and TRBJ1-3; D might be TRBD1 (5 bases). The CDR3 consists of 16 residues. Per the germline V gene, CDR1 is MNHNY and CDR2 is SVGAGI (reference sequence). V gave up 0 bases and J gave up 4 bases, with 13 bases separating them.

The rearrangement joins TRBV9 to TRBJ2-1; TRBD1 matches 8 bases. The ends lost 3 bases at V and 2 bases at J; junction bases unmatched: 4. Germline lookup yields CDR1 SGDLS and CDR2 YYNGEE. The CDR3 covers 15 residues. CDR3 coding DNA: TGTGCCAGCAGCGAAACAGGGGGTACCTACAATGAGCAGTTCTTC. It codes for CASSETGGTYNEQFF.

The rearrangement joins TRBV14 to TRBJ2-7; the D gene is possibly TRBD1 (6 bases). The CDR3 sequence is 15 residues long. The V end was cut by 4 bases, the J end by 2 bases, with 15 bases between. Germline V gene data show CDR1 as SGHDN and CDR2 as FVKESK. CDR3: CASSLHQGPPYEQYF. Here the CDR3 DNA reads TGTGCCAGCAGCCTCCATCAGGGGCCCCCCTACGAGCAGTACTTC.

The gene calls are TRBV7-2 and TRBJ1-5, with D possibly TRBD1 on 6 matching bases. V lost 3 bases and J 4 bases, leaving 7 bases between the germline ends. This CDR3 spans 13 amino acids. CDR1 is SGHTA and CDR2 is FQGNSA in the germline V gene. For the CDR3, the DNA is TGTGCCAGCAGCTTCCAGGGGAATCAGCCCCAGCATTTT. Translated, it gives CASSFQGNQPQHF.

The chain uses TRBV4-1 and TRBJ1-5; D gene unclear. Germline V gives CDR1 MGHRA, CDR2 YSYEKL. V was clipped by 0 bases and J by 5 bases, with 17 bases between them. This CDR3 is built from 17 residues. The CDR3 nucleotides read TGCGCCAGCAGCCAAGATTGGCCCGGCGGCGGTCATCAGCCCCAGCATTTT. This gives the protein CASSQDWPGGGHQPQHF.

The rearrangement uses TRBV3-1 (or the pseudogene TRBV3-2) and TRBJ2-2; 7 bases agree with TRBD1. The CDR3 extends over 14 amino acids. The ends lost 4 bases at V and 6 bases at J; junction bases unmatched: 5. The V gene's germline CDR1 is LGHDT and CDR2 YNNKEL (reference sequence). The CDR3 here is CASSLRQGAGELFF. For the CDR3, the DNA is TGTGCCAGCAGCCTTCGACAGGGAGCCGGGGAGCTGTTTTTT.

The rearrangement joins TRBV6-5 to TRBJ2-2; tentative D call: TRBD2 (6 bases). Germline assignment: CDR1 MNHEY and CDR2 SVGAGI. Trimming removed 2 bases at V and 3 bases at J, with 10 bases between. This CDR3 comprises 15 residues. CDR3 in amino acids: CASSYGGSDTGELFF. The CDR3 nucleotides read TGTGCCAGCAGTTACGGGGGGTCGGACACCGGGGAGCTGTTTTTT.

This clone was found once. J is TRBJ1-2 and V is TRBV20-1, with D tentatively TRBD1 (5 bases). The CDR3 consists of 8 residues. The V gene's germline CDR1 is DFQATT and CDR2 SNEGSKA (reference sequence). CDR3 DNA: TGCGCCCCAGGGGGCTACACCTTC. It is translated as CAPGGYTF.

The chain carries TRBV24-1 and TRBJ2-1; D possibly corresponds to TRBD2 (5 bases). V was shortened by 10 bases and J by 0 bases, with 12 bases between the two germline ends. This CDR3 has 14 residues. From germline, CDR1 is KGHDR and CDR2 SFDVKD. This CDR3 is CATESGSSYNEQFF. The DNA for the CDR3 is TGTGCCACAGAGAGTGGGAGCTCCTACAATGAGCAGTTCTTC.

V usage is TRBV7-2 and J usage is TRBJ1-1; 7 bases fit TRBD1. Germline-derived CDR1 and CDR2 are SGHTA and FQGNSA. The CDR3 has 15 amino acids. J was trimmed by 0 bases and V by 3 bases; bases with no gene match: 4. In nucleotides, the CDR3 is TGTGCCAGCAGCTTTAGGACAGGTATGAACACTGAAGCTTTCTTT. Protein: CASSFRTGMNTEAFF.

In DNA form, the CDR3 reads TGTGCCAGCAGCCCTATCGACAGTGATGGCTACACCTTC. It codes for CASSPIDSDGYTF. This rearrangement joins TRBV7-6 to TRBJ1-2; D may be TRBD1 (5 bases). This CDR3 comprises 13 residues. Germline assignment: CDR1 SGHVS and CDR2 FNYEAQ. V was pared by 5 bases and J by 6 bases, with 13 bases between.

This clone was picked up many times. Other DNA sequences in the sample encode the same CDR3. The chain links TRBV5-6 to TRBJ2-2, with D unresolved. The ends were cut back, 1 base at V and 1 base at J, with 5 bases in the middle. CDR1 and CDR2 from the germline V gene are SGHDT and YYEEEE. CDR3 size: 14 residues. Written as DNA, the CDR3 is TGTGCCAGCAGCTTGTCGGGGAACACCGGGGAGCTGTTTTTT. This codes for CASSLSGNTGELFF.

This clone was seen only once. This rearrangement joins TRBV6-1 to TRBJ1-2; tentative D call: TRBD1 (5 bases). The CDR3 is 15 amino acids. Germline assignment: CDR1 MNHNS and CDR2 SASEGT. Trimming removed 3 bases from V and 5 bases from J, with 16 bases in between. In nucleotides, the CDR3 is TGTGCCAGCAGTGACCCCCAGGGCGTCGGTTATGGCTACACCTTC. This sequence encodes CASSDPQGVGYGYTF.

The chain joins TRBV5-1 to TRBJ2-7, with TRBD1 matching 9 bases. CDR3 length: 13 residues. The V and J ends lost 6 bases and 3 bases, in that order; junction bases with no gene match: 4. CDR1 is SGHRS, CDR2 YFSETQ, per germline. In DNA, the CDR3 is TGCGCCAGCAACCGGGACAGGGACTACGAGCAGTACTTC. Amino acids: CASNRDRDYEQYF.

This clone was seen a single time. The DNA for the CDR3 is TGTGCCAGCAGTTCACTAGCGACGTTAAACTATGGCTACACCTTC. This encodes CASSSLATLNYGYTF. J is TRBJ1-2 and V is TRBV27; D is unresolved. Germline V gene data show CDR1 as MNHEY and CDR2 as SMNVEV (reference sequence). V was pared by 4 bases and J by 2 bases, with 14 bases between. The CDR3 sequence is 15 residues long.

The chain recombines TRBV3-1 (or the pseudogene TRBV3-2) with TRBJ2-3; 14 bases map to TRBD2. With V trimmed by 0 bases and J by 5 bases, 7 bases remained unmatched. The CDR3 covers 18 residues. Germline V gives CDR1 LGHDT, CDR2 YNNKEL (reference sequence). CDR3 sequence reads: CASSQEPGLAGVLDTQYF. CDR3 DNA sequence: TGTGCCAGCAGCCAAGAGCCGGGACTAGCGGGGGTGTTAGATACGCAGTATTTT.

This chain joins TRBV19 and TRBJ2-7; TRBD1 agrees at 8 bases. The V and J ends lost 3 bases and 12 bases, in that order; junction bases with no gene match: 10. CDR3 length equals 13 residues. Germline values: CDR1 LNHDA, CDR2 SQIVND (reference sequence). CDR3 nucleotides: TGTGCCAGTAGTATGGGGACAGGAGTGCTTCCGTACTTC. Translated: CASSMGTGVLPYF.

The rearrangement links TRBV7-9 to TRBJ2-3, with 13 bases lining up with TRBD2. V lost 5 bases and J lost 3; bases outside the gene matches: 5. Germline V gene sequence: CDR1 SEHNR, CDR2 FQNEAQ (reference sequence). The CDR3 sequence is 16 residues long. The CDR3 DNA reads TGTGCCAGCAGCCTGGGACTAGCGGGAAGGACAGATACGCAGTATTTT. Its protein is CASSLGLAGRTDTQYF.

The V and J genes are TRBV5-1 and TRBJ2-1; weak D call: TRBD2 (6 bases). There are 16 residues in the CDR3. CDR1 and CDR2 from the germline V gene are SGHRS and YFSETQ. V dropped 4 bases and J dropped 7 bases, with 21 bases sitting between them. DNA of the CDR3: TGCGCCAGCAGCCCGGACGGGGGTCCGGCGGGAAATGAGCAGTTCTTC. Its translation: CASSPDGGPAGNEQFF.

The chain links TRBV11-1 to TRBJ1-1; D is uncertain. CDR1 is SGHAT, CDR2 FQDESV, per germline (reference sequence). The V and J ends lost 3 bases and 11 bases respectively, with 16 bases between them. The CDR3 runs 13 residues. The CDR3 sequence is CASSLRATSKAFF. The CDR3 DNA follows: TGTGCCAGCAGCTTGAGGGCGACCTCGAAGGCTTTCTTT.

The CDR3 loop reads CASQWGQGATGNTIYF. For the CDR3, the DNA is TGTGCCAGCCAATGGGGGCAGGGGGCAACTGGAAACACCATATATTTT. The chain has TRBV5-6 and TRBJ1-3, with 8 bases aligning to TRBD1. The CDR3 runs to 16 residues. Germline V gene lookup returns CDR1 SGHDT and CDR2 YYEEEE. Unmatched junction bases numbered 11, after V lost 7 bases and J lost 2 bases.

This clone was detected only once. The chain joins TRBV6-5 to TRBJ2-3, with 10 bases aligning to TRBD1. The V gene end was trimmed by 2 bases and the J gene end by 9 bases; junction bases not matched to a gene: 5. CDR3 length equals 14 residues. Germline CDR1 and CDR2: MNHEY and SVGAGI. CDR3 coding DNA: TGTGCCAGCAGTTACATGGGACAGGGGTACACGCAGTATTTT. It translates to CASSYMGQGYTQYF.

The rearrangement links TRBV10-3 to TRBJ2-1; D might be TRBD2 (7 bases). V was trimmed by 0 bases and J by 1 base, leaving 10 bases between them. Germline CDR1 ENHRY, CDR2 SYGVKD. The CDR3 covers 16 residues. Here the CDR3 DNA reads TGTGCCATCAGTGAGTCGAGGGGGGGATCCTACAATGAGCAGTTCTTC. Translated, it gives CAISESRGGSYNEQFF.